What follows are 17 T cell receptor beta chains derived from one specimen sequenced in a study of shared clonotypes between healthy human individuals. Data came from immunoSEQ multiplex PCR; TCRdb stores just in-frame clones and leaves some out. This repertoire shows 980,000 or so clones, 76% found once; its top ten account for approximately 1.5%. The sequencing input was memory CD4+ T cells sorted from blood. As for subset: CD45RA-negative fraction. The origin of the receptors is a man younger than 35 in good health.

This clone was counted ten times or more. The gene calls are TRBV2 and TRBJ1-1; TRBD1 matches at 9 bases. V shed 6 bases, J shed 5 bases, and the junction held 10 bases outside the gene matches. Germline V gene data show CDR1 as SNHLY and CDR2 as FYNNEI. This CDR3 is 15 amino acids long. For the CDR3, the DNA is TGTGCCAGCAGGCTACAGGGGGCGAGGTGGACTGAAGCTTTCTTT. It codes for CASRLQGARWTEAFF.

This chain connects TRBV5-1 to TRBJ1-5, with 8 bases matching TRBD1. The germline V gene has CDR1 SGHRS and CDR2 YFSETQ. V was pared by 4 bases and J by 2 bases, with 5 bases of the junction left unmatched. This CDR3 has 15 amino acids. The CDR3 bases are TGCGCCAGCAGCCCCCAGGGGGCAGGCAATCAGCCCCAGCATTTT. It codes for CASSPQGAGNQPQHF.

V gene TRBV28 combines with J gene TRBJ1-4; 7 bases map to TRBD1. V shed 10 bases and J 4 bases; nucleotides not matched to a gene: 9. The CDR3 totals 14 residues. Germline CDR1 reads MDHEN; CDR2 reads SYDVKM. In DNA form, the CDR3 reads TGTGCCATCCAACGAGGGGGCAATAATGAAAAACTGTTTTTT. Translated: CAIQRGGNNEKLFF.

V is TRBV30 and J is TRBJ2-7; D call uncertain. Trimming stripped 0 bases from V and 7 bases from J, with 7 bases between. The germline V gene encodes CDR1 GTSNPN and CDR2 SVGIG (reference sequence). The CDR3 spans 11 residues. This CDR3 reads CAWSVRQEQYF. For the CDR3, the DNA is TGTGCCTGGAGTGTACGGCAGGAGCAGTACTTC.

The chain recombines TRBV27 with TRBJ2-7; tentatively, D is TRBD2 (7 bases). Per the germline V gene, CDR1 is MNHEY and CDR2 is SMNVEV (reference sequence). V lost 7 bases and J lost 9, with 13 bases in between. This CDR3 region has 11 residues. CDR3 sequence: CASNGGARQYF. The DNA for the CDR3 is TGTGCCAGCAATGGGGGGGCAAGGCAGTACTTC.

The chain has TRBV7-8 and TRBJ2-7; D is uncertain. Germline CDR1 is SGHVS and CDR2 is FQNEAQ. Trimming removed 5 bases from V and 2 bases from J, with 16 bases in between. CDR3 length equals 15 residues. CDR3 region: CASSQKSSVTYEQYF. The CDR3 DNA is TGTGCCAGCAGCCAAAAAAGTAGTGTTACCTACGAGCAGTACTTC.

This sequence joins TRBV10-3 and TRBJ2-7, with 11 bases aligning to TRBD1. The trim removed 6 bases at V and 7 bases at J, leaving 8 bases unmatched. CDR3 length: 14 amino acids. Germline CDR1 ENHRY, CDR2 SYGVKD. The CDR3 reads CAIRETGTGGEQYF. The CDR3 nucleotides are TGTGCCATCAGGGAGACAGGGACAGGGGGTGAGCAGTACTTC.

This chain links TRBV7-2 with TRBJ2-7, with a tentative D call TRBD2 (6 bases). Germline V lookup: CDR1 SGHTA, CDR2 FQGNSA. The CDR3 runs to 15 residues. With 3 bases removed from V and 1 base from J, the gap between germline ends came to 13 bases. The CDR3 region is CASSLQGRTSYEQYF. CDR3 DNA sequence: TGTGCCAGCAGCTTGCAAGGGAGGACTTCCTACGAGCAGTACTTC.

This clone was counted a few times. This CDR3 reads CASFFPASGGDAKPYEQYF. The CDR3 DNA is TGTGCCAGCTTCTTCCCCGCTAGCGGGGGCGACGCCAAACCCTACGAGCAGTACTTC. The J gene is TRBJ2-7, the V gene TRBV2; TRBD2 matches 10 bases. Trimming took 8 bases from V and 2 from J; bases not matched to a gene: 21. This CDR3 is built from 19 residues. From germline, CDR1 is SNHLY and CDR2 FYNNEI.

The rearrangement joins TRBV9 to TRBJ2-6, with D uncertain. The CDR3 totals 16 residues. Between the trimmed V and J ends, which lost 4 bases and 1 base, there was a span of 12 bases. The germline V gene has CDR1 SGDLS and CDR2 YYNGEE. CDR3 DNA: TGTGCCAGCAGCCCCCAGAGAGGATCTGGGGCCAACGTCCTGACTTTC. Amino acid sequence: CASSPQRGSGANVLTF. Complete variable domain (other parts from reference TRBV9 and TRBJ2-6): DSGVTQTPKHLITATGQRVTLRCSPRSGDLSVYWYQQSLDQGLQFLIQYYNGEERAKGNILERFSAQQFPDLHSELNLSSLELGDSALYFCASSPQRGSGANVLTFGAGSRLTVL.

The V gene is TRBV11-2, the J gene TRBJ2-3; D is uncertain. CDR1 SGHAT and CDR2 FQNNGV come from the germline V gene. This CDR3 has 15 amino acids. The V end lost 0 bases, the J end lost 2 bases, and 9 bases lay between the germline ends. The CDR3 loop reads CASSLDPRNTDTQYF. The DNA of the CDR3 is TGTGCCAGCAGCTTAGATCCGAGAAACACAGATACGCAGTATTTT.

This clone was picked up many times. An end of the junction differs from the germline gene, which may be a read error. V usage is TRBV20-1 and J usage is TRBJ2-7; TRBD1 matches at 7 bases. The germline V gene has CDR1 DFQATT and CDR2 SNEGSKA (reference sequence). The CDR3 runs to 11 residues. The CDR3 loop is CSASISDRVSF. The CDR3 DNA is TGCAGTGCTAGTATAAGTGACAGGGTCTCTTTC.

The chain combines TRBV30 with TRBJ1-6; TRBD1 might be the D (6 bases). The CDR3 loop spans 14 amino acids. Trimming left V 4 bases short and J 4 bases short, with 11 bases between. Per germline, CDR1 GTSNPN and CDR2 SVGIG (reference sequence). The CDR3 is CAWILQGYNSPLHF. CDR3 nucleotides: TGTGCCTGGATCCTACAGGGATATAATTCACCCCTCCACTTT.

This clone appeared a single time. The chain carries TRBV4-3 and TRBJ2-4; 16 bases fit TRBD2. J was trimmed by 9 bases and V by 4 bases; bases with no gene match: 3. The germline CDR1 and CDR2 sequences are LGHNA and YSLEER. CDR3 length: 15 residues. The CDR3 sequence: CASSPGTSGRAIQYF. In nucleotides, the CDR3 is TGCGCCAGCAGCCCTGGGACTAGCGGGAGGGCCATTCAGTACTTC.

The V and J genes are TRBV2 and TRBJ2-1, with 11 bases lining up with TRBD2. CDR1 is SNHLY and CDR2 is FYNNEI in the germline V gene. The CDR3 totals 14 residues. Germline trimming cut 8 bases from V and 6 bases from J; bases unmatched to any gene: 6. In DNA form, the CDR3 reads TGTGCCAGCGGCACTAGCGGGAGTCGCAATGAGCAGTTCTTC. The encoded protein is CASGTSGSRNEQFF.

The chain combines TRBV29-1 with TRBJ2-1, with TRBD1 identical over 7 bases. The V and J ends lost 4 bases and 7 bases, in that order; junction bases with no gene match: 7. In germline, CDR1 is SQVTM, CDR2 ANQGSEA. The CDR3 spans 13 residues. CDR3: CSVGRGRENEQFF. CDR3 DNA: TGCAGCGTTGGAAGGGGGCGCGAAAATGAGCAGTTCTTC.

A single count supports this clone. The chain joins TRBV5-1 to TRBJ1-4, with D perhaps TRBD1 (6 bases). The CDR3 is made up of 16 amino acids. Per germline, CDR1 SGHRS and CDR2 YFSETQ. V gave up 2 bases and J gave up 8 bases, with 19 bases separating them. The CDR3 nucleotides read TGCGCCAGCAGCTTAAACGTACAGGGTCGTGGGGAAAAACTGTTTTTT. Protein: CASSLNVQGRGEKLFF. Using reference TRBV5-1 and TRBJ1-4 for the parts outside the CDR3, the full variable domain is KAGVTQTPRYLIKTRGQQVTLSCSPISGHRSVSWYQQTPGQGLQFLFEYFSETQRNKGNFPGRFSGRQFSNSRSEMNVSTLELGDSALYLCASSLNVQGRGEKLFFGSGTQLSVL.